One and the same sample provided the 27 T cell receptor beta chains below, sequenced in a study of CD8+CD57+ T cells in acquired aplastic anemia (dated by TCRdb to the late 2010s). Patients chosen for sequencing had shown expansion of CD8+CD57+ cells by flow cytometry. The sample was run on an Illumina HiSeq 2000. TCR beta VDJ combination and CDR3 sequence profiling used genomic DNA as the template. TCRdb's own reprocessing of the public reads used fastp at Q25 and MiXCR and kept productive beta chains. Every entry covers one CDR3 protein and lists the most common genes and DNA from its rows. Recorded for this sample are approximately 190,000 distinct CDR3 sequences; less than 60% of them occurred a single time. The top ten clones comprise 9.7% of the sample. Sequencing was carried out using sorted CD4+, CD8+, or CD8+CD57+ T cells (not recorded which) from PBMCs. The receptors here all came from a human donor with aplastic anemia.

Comment on this clonotype: An end of the junction differs from the germline gene, which may be a read error. The gene calls are TRBV10-3 and TRBJ2-3; maybe TRBD2 (5 bases). The CDR3 spans 12 residues. Germline assignment: CDR1 ENHRY and CDR2 SYGVKD. In DNA, the CDR3 is TGTGCCATCAGTCCTAGCACAGATACGCGGTATTTT. Its protein is CAISPSTDTRYF.

The rearrangement joins TRBV29-1 to TRBJ1-2, with TRBD1 identical over 7 bases. The CDR3 has 12 amino acids. Germline-derived CDR1 and CDR2 are SQVTM and ANQGSEA. Trimming removed 4 bases from V and 4 bases from J; junction bases left unmatched: 3. Here the CDR3 reads CSVGQGFYGYTF. The CDR3 DNA reads as TGCAGCGTTGGACAGGGTTTCTATGGCTACACCTTC.

The chain recombines TRBV7-8 with TRBJ2-2; 8 nucleotides align to TRBD1. The CDR3 is 15 amino acids. Germline lookup yields CDR1 SGHVS and CDR2 FQNEAQ. The junction had 6 bases not matched to a gene; V was cut back by 3 bases and J by 6 bases. The DNA for the CDR3 is TGTGCCAGCAGCTTCAGGACAGGGAGTCCCGGGGAGCTGTTTTTT. Encoded protein: CASSFRTGSPGELFF.

This chain connects TRBV12-3 or TRBV12-4 to TRBJ1-2; D is undetermined. CDR3 length: 14 residues. Between the trimmed V and J ends, which lost 6 bases and 2 bases, there was a span of 13 bases. The CDR3, as DNA: TGTGCCAGCAGCCCCCAGAGTTCGAACTATGGCTACACCTTC. Translating it yields CASSPQSSNYGYTF.

Many counts were recorded for this clonotype. V is TRBV5-1 and J is TRBJ2-2; no firm D call. The CDR3 covers 14 residues. Germline values: CDR1 SGHRS, CDR2 YFSETQ. V lost 0 bases and J lost 1, with 4 bases in between. CDR3 DNA: TGCGCCAGCAGCTTGGGTCAGAACACCGGGGAGCTGTTTTTT. Residues: CASSLGQNTGELFF.

There are a few counts of this clonotype. The chain is built from TRBV15 and TRBJ1-5, with TRBD1 as a possible D gene (6 bases). Trimming took off 5 bases at V and 0 bases at J, with 8 bases between the two ends. Germline values: CDR1 LNHNV, CDR2 YYDKDF (reference sequence). This CDR3 is 14 amino acids long. This chain's CDR3 is CATSEDSSNQPQHF. Written as DNA, the CDR3 is TGTGCCACCAGCGAGGACAGTAGCAATCAGCCCCAGCATTTT.

This clonotype appeared a few times. V gene TRBV18 combines with J gene TRBJ1-1; D is unresolved. Germline V CDR1 and CDR2: KGHSH, LQKENI. The CDR3 is 13 amino acids. Trimming stripped 0 bases from V and 1 base from J, with 3 bases between. CDR3 residues: CASSPPTNTEAFF. The CDR3 region has the DNA TGTGCCAGCTCACCACCGACGAACACTGAAGCTTTCTTT.

The chain uses TRBV30 and TRBJ1-3, with D possibly being TRBD1 (5 bases). CDR1 GTSNPN and CDR2 SVGIG come from the germline V gene (reference sequence). Trimming removed 8 bases at V and 0 bases at J, with 14 bases between. The CDR3 loop spans 14 amino acids. The CDR3 loop is CATIGDYSGNTIYF. CDR3 bases: TGTGCCACCATAGGGGATTACTCTGGAAACACCATATATTTT.

The sample holds many counts of this clonotype. The chain is built from TRBV25-1 and TRBJ1-2; D gene ambiguous. CDR1 is MGHDK and CDR2 is SYGVNS in the germline V gene. Trimming left V 1 base short and J 4 bases short, with 13 bases between. CDR3 size: 15 residues. The CDR3 DNA follows: TGTGCCAGCAGTGAATTAACTCCAGGCCTCTATGGCTACACCTTC. Its protein is CASSELTPGLYGYTF.

The chain recombines TRBV19 with TRBJ1-2, with unresolved D. Germline CDR1 reads LNHDA; CDR2 reads SQIVND (reference sequence). This CDR3 has 12 residues. V gave up 7 bases and J gave up 5 bases, with 11 bases separating them. The CDR3 sequence: CASNDPRYGYTF. In DNA, the CDR3 is TGTGCCAGTAATGACCCACGGTATGGCTACACCTTC.

This clonotype was counted many times. This sequence joins TRBV9 and TRBJ1-1, with a tentative D call TRBD1 (6 bases). CDR3 size: 13 residues. Germline CDR1 and CDR2: SGDLS and YYNGEE. V gave up 1 base and J gave up 4 bases, with 8 bases separating them. The CDR3 is CASSVTGSTEAFF. In nucleotides, the CDR3 is TGTGCCAGCAGCGTAACAGGGTCCACTGAAGCTTTCTTT.

The table lists this clonotype with a count of one. J is TRBJ2-2 and V is TRBV6-4; 10 nucleotides agree with TRBD1. The CDR3 sequence is 15 residues long. The junction had 5 bases not matched to a gene; V was cut back by 3 bases and J by 7 bases. CDR1 is MRHNA, CDR2 SNTAGT, per germline. The CDR3 loop is CASSEEGQGNGELFF. The CDR3, as DNA: TGTGCCAGCAGTGAGGAGGGACAGGGGAACGGGGAGCTGTTTTTT.

This chain connects TRBV5-1 to TRBJ2-7; D not resolved. Trimming cost V 4 bases and J 0 bases, with 11 bases left between them. This CDR3 is 14 amino acids long. Germline loops: CDR1 SGHRS, CDR2 YFSETQ. CDR3 bases: TGCGCCAGCAGCACATCCGACAACTCCTACGAGCAGTACTTC. This sequence encodes CASSTSDNSYEQYF.

The rearrangement joins TRBV15 to TRBJ1-2; perhaps TRBD1 as D (6 bases). The V end was cut by 3 bases, the J end by 8 bases, with 13 bases between. CDR3 size: 13 residues. Germline V CDR1 and CDR2: LNHNV, YYDKDF (reference sequence). The CDR3 protein is CATSSGGLRGYTF. Written as DNA, the CDR3 is TGTGCCACCAGCAGTGGGGGCTTAAGGGGCTACACCTTC.

This clonotype was seen more than once but under ten times. The V gene is TRBV29-1, the J gene TRBJ1-1; the match to TRBD1 covers 8 bases. V trimming: 5 bases; J trimming: 3 bases; junction bases outside the gene matches: 5. The CDR3 is 13 residues long. Germline loops: CDR1 SQVTM, CDR2 ANQGSEA. The CDR3 nucleotides read TGCAGCGTTATTCAGGGGGCGGACACTGAAGCTTTCTTT. Protein: CSVIQGADTEAFF.

The CDR3 reads CASSHRGQAGNTEAFF. The CDR3 DNA sequence: TGTGCCAGCAGCCACAGGGGACAGGCGGGGAACACTGAAGCTTTCTTT. The chain recombines TRBV6-2 or TRBV6-3 with TRBJ1-1; 8 bases are a match to TRBD1. The CDR3 covers 16 residues. J was trimmed by 1 base and V by 6 bases; bases with no gene match: 10. The germline V gene encodes CDR1 MNHEY and CDR2 SVGEGT.

As for this clonotype: The junction shows a germline mismatch at one end, possibly a read error. The chain couples TRBV25-1 to TRBJ2-3; tentatively, D is TRBD1 (6 bases). The CDR3 totals 15 residues. Germline-derived CDR1 and CDR2 are MGHDK and SYGVNS. The CDR3 bases are TGTGCCAGCAGTGCCCAGGGGAAGGGCACAGATACGCAGTGTTTT. Amino acids: CASSAQGKGTDTQCF.

This clonotype was observed at least ten times. The V call is TRBV6-4, the J call TRBJ2-2, with 9 bases that match TRBD1. J gave up 0 bases and V 6 bases, and 2 bases lay outside the gene matches. Germline V gene sequence: CDR1 MRHNA, CDR2 SNTAGT. The CDR3 length is 15 residues. This CDR3 is CASRRDRANTGELFF. The CDR3 DNA reads TGTGCCAGCAGGAGGGACAGGGCGAACACCGGGGAGCTGTTTTTT.

In regard to this clonotype: A much larger clone differs from this one at a single base, so this may be a read error. V usage is TRBV5-1 and J usage is TRBJ1-2, with a possible D match to TRBD1 (6 bases). This CDR3 has 15 residues. Germline CDR1 is SGHRS and CDR2 is YFSETQ. V dropped 0 bases and J dropped 0 bases, with 9 bases sitting between them. Written as DNA, the CDR3 is TGCGCCAGCAGCTTGGGACAGGCGGCTAACTATGGCTACACCTTC. It is translated as CASSLGQAANYGYTF.

Turning to this clonotype: It may be a read error: a sequence one base away is much more abundant. This rearrangement joins TRBV11-1 to TRBJ1-2; 11 nucleotides match TRBD1. The CDR3 totals 16 residues. Germline V lookup: CDR1 SGHAT, CDR2 FQDESV (reference sequence). J lost 3 bases, V lost 4 bases, and 7 bases had no gene match. CDR3 DNA: TGTGCCAGCAGCTCAGGACAGGGGGCAATAGACTATGGCTACACCTTC. Protein: CASSSGQGAIDYGYTF.

This clonotype was seen many times. The rearrangement links TRBV5-1 to TRBJ2-5, with 9 bases fitting TRBD1. Per germline, CDR1 SGHRS and CDR2 YFSETQ. V lost 2 bases, J lost 5 bases, and 7 bases stayed unmatched. This CDR3 comprises 15 residues. CDR3 sequence: CASSLRTGVSETQYF. CDR3 bases: TGCGCCAGCAGCTTAAGGACAGGGGTTTCGGAGACCCAGTACTTC.

The chain has TRBV5-1 and TRBJ1-5, with 9 bases that match TRBD1. V lost 7 bases and J lost 3; bases outside the gene matches: 8. This CDR3 has 15 residues. Looked up from germline, CDR1 is SGHRS and CDR2 is YFSETQ. CDR3 protein: CASASGTGYNQPQHF. The CDR3 DNA reads as TGCGCCAGCGCCTCCGGGACAGGGTACAATCAGCCCCAGCATTTT.

This clonotype was observed many times. The chain is built from TRBV5-1 and TRBJ1-1; D remains unclear. Between the trimmed V and J ends, which lost 1 base and 1 base, there was a span of 14 bases. Germline V gives CDR1 SGHRS, CDR2 YFSETQ. This CDR3 contains 16 residues. CDR3 in DNA: TGCGCCAGCAGCTTGAATCCCCAGAGTGAGAACACTGAAGCTTTCTTT. Protein product: CASSLNPQSENTEAFF. The full variable domain, its missing parts supplied by reference TRBV5-1 and TRBJ1-1, is KAGVTQTPRYLIKTRGQQVTLSCSPISGHRSVSWYQQTPGQGLQFLFEYFSETQRNKGNFPGRFSGRQFSNSRSEMNVSTLELGDSALYLCASSLNPQSENTEAFFGQGTRLTVV.

This chain links TRBV24-1 with TRBJ2-1, with D perhaps TRBD1 (5 bases). The V and J ends lost 7 bases and 6 bases respectively, with 15 bases between them. CDR1 KGHDR and CDR2 SFDVKD come from the germline V gene. The CDR3 consists of 14 residues. CDR3 bases: TGTGCCACCAGCAAGACAGCTAATGGCAATGAGCAGTTCTTC. Translated: CATSKTANGNEQFF.

Ten or more counts support this clonotype. The chain is built from TRBV20-1 and TRBJ2-2; 7 nucleotides align to TRBD1. After removal of 6 bases from V and 0 bases from J, the junction contained 13 bases not matched to a gene. CDR3 length: 17 residues. Germline CDR1 is DFQATT and CDR2 is SNEGSKA (reference sequence). The CDR3 region is CSAPVLGTAPNTGELFF. In DNA form, the CDR3 reads TGCAGTGCGCCGGTGCTTGGGACAGCCCCGAACACCGGGGAGCTGTTTTTT.

CDR3 DNA: TGCGCCAGCAGTGCGGGCGGGACAGGGGATCGGAATGAGCAGTTCTTC. Residues: CASSAGGTGDRNEQFF. The rearrangement joins TRBV10-1 to TRBJ2-1; 10 bases are shared with TRBD1. After removal of 4 bases from V and 7 bases from J, the junction contained 10 bases not matched to a gene. Germline V gives CDR1 WNHNN, CDR2 SYGVQD (reference sequence). The CDR3 runs to 16 residues.

Comments on this clonotype: A single base separates this from a much larger clone, so it may be a read error. CDR3 amino acids: CASSPDYMGNQPQHF. The CDR3 bases are TGTGCCAGCAGCCCGGACTACATGGGAAATCAGCCCCAGCATTTT. This chain connects TRBV12-3 or TRBV12-4 to TRBJ1-5; no clear D. Trimming left V 6 bases short and J 4 bases short, with 16 bases between. The CDR3 is 15 residues long.